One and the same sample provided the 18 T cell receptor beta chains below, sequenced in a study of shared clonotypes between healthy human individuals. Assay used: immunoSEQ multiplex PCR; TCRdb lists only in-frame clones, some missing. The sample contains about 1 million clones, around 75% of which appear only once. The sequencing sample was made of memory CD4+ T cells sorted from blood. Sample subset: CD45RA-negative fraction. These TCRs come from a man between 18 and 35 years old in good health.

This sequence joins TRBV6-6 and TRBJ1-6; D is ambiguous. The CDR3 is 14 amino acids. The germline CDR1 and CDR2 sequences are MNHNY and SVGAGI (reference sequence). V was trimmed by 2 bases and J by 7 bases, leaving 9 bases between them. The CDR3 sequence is CASSYERGNSPLHF. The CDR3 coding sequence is TGTGCCAGCAGTTACGAACGGGGAAATTCACCCCTCCACTTT.

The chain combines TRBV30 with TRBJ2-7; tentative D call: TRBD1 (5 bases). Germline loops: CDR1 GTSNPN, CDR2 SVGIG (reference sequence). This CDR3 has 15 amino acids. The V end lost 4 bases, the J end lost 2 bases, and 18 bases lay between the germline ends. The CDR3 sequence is CAWNQKGAGAYEQYF. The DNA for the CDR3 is TGTGCCTGGAACCAGAAAGGGGCAGGAGCCTACGAGCAGTACTTC.

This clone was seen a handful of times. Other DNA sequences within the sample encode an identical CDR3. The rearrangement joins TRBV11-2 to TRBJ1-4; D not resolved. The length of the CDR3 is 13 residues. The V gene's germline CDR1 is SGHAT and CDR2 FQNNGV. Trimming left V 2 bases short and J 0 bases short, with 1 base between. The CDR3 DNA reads TGTGCCAGCAGCTTATCAACTAATGAAAAACTGTTTTTT. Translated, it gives CASSLSTNEKLFF.

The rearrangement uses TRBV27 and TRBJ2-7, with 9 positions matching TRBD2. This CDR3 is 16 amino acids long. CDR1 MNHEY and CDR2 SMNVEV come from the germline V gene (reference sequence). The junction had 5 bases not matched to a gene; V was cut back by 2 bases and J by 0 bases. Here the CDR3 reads CASSLSPGLASYEQYF. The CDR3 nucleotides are TGTGCCAGCAGTTTAAGTCCGGGACTAGCCTCCTACGAGCAGTACTTC.

As DNA, the CDR3 is TGTGCCAGCTCACCCATACATGGCGATATGAACATTCAGTACTTC. Protein: CASSPIHGDMNIQYF. The chain links TRBV18 to TRBJ2-4; D gene unclear. Trimming took off 3 bases at V and 7 bases at J, with 16 bases between the two ends. CDR1 and CDR2 (germline): KGHSH, LQKENI. CDR3 length: 15 amino acids.

The CDR3 nucleotides read TGCGCCAGCAGCCAAGACTGGACAGGGGCCTATAATTCACCCCTCCACTTT. Translation gives CASSQDWTGAYNSPLHF. This chain connects TRBV4-3 to TRBJ1-6, with 9 nucleotides matching TRBD1. Germline V gives CDR1 LGHNA, CDR2 YSLEER. J lost 2 bases, V lost 0 bases, and 2 bases had no gene match. The CDR3 contains 17 residues.

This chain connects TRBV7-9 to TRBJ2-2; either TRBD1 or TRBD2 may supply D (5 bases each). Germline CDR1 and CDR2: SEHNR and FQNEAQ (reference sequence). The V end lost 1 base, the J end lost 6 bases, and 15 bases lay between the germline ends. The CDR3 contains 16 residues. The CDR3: CASSLGSGVGPGELFF. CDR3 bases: TGTGCCAGCAGCTTAGGAAGCGGAGTGGGGCCCGGGGAGCTGTTTTTT.

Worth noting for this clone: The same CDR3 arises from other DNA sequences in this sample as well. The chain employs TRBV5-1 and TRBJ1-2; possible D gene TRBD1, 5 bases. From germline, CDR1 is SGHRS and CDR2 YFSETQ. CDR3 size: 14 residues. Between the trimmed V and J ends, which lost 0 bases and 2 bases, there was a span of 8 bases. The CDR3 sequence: CASSLVPGNYGYTF. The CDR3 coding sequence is TGCGCCAGCAGCTTGGTTCCAGGGAACTATGGCTACACCTTC.

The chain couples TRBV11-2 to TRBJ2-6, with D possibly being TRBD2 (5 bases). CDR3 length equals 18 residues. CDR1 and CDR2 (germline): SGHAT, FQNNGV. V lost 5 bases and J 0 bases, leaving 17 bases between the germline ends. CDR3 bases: TGTGCCAGCAGCGACGCCGGGGAGACGTACTCTGGGGCCAACGTCCTGACTTTC. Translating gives CASSDAGETYSGANVLTF.

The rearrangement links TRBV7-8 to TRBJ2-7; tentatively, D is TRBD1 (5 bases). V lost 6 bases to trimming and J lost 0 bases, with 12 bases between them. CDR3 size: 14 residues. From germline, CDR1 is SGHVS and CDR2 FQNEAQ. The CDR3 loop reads CASREDTSSYEQYF. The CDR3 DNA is TGTGCCAGCAGAGAGGACACGAGCTCCTACGAGCAGTACTTC.

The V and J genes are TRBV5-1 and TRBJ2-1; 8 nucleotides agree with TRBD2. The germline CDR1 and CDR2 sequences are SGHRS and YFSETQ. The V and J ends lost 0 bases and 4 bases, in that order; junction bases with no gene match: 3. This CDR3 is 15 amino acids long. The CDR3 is CASSLASGLYNEQFF. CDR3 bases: TGCGCCAGCAGCTTGGCTAGCGGGCTTTACAATGAGCAGTTCTTC.

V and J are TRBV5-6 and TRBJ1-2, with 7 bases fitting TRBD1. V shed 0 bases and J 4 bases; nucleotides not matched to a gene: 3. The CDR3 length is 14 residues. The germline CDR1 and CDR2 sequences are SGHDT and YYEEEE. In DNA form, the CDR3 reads TGTGCCAGCAGCTTGGCCGGACAGGTCTATGGCTACACCTTC. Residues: CASSLAGQVYGYTF.

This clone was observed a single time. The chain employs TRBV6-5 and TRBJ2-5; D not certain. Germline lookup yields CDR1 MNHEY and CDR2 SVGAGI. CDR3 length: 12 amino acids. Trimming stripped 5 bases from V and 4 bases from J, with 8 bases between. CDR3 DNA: TGTGCCAGCAGTGACGTGGTAGAGACCCAGTACTTC. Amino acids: CASSDVVETQYF.

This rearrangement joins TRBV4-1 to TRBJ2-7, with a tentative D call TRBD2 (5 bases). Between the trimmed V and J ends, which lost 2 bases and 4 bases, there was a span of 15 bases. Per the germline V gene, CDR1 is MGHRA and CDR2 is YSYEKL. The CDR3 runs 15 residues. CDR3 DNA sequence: TGCGCCAGCAGCCAATCACCCCGGGGTGTTTACGAGCAGTACTTC. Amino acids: CASSQSPRGVYEQYF.

CDR3 amino acids: CASSLESSITGYTF. Here the CDR3 DNA reads TGTGCCAGCAGCTTGGAGTCCAGTATAACAGGCTACACCTTC. The chain employs TRBV5-6 and TRBJ1-2; no clear D gene. This CDR3 has 14 amino acids. The germline V and J ends were trimmed by 0 bases and 8 bases, with 14 bases remaining between them. Germline V gene lookup returns CDR1 SGHDT and CDR2 YYEEEE.

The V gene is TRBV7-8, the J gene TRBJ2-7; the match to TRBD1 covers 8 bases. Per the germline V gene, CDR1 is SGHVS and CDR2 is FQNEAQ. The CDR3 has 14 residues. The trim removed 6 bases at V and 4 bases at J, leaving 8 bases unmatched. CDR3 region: CASRPTGGSYEQYF. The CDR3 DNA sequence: TGTGCCAGCAGGCCCACAGGGGGTTCGTACGAGCAGTACTTC.

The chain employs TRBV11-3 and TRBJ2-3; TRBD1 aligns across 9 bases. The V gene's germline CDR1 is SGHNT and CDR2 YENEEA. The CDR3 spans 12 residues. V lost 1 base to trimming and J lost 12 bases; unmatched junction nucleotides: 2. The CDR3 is CASSLGTGVQYF. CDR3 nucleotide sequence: TGTGCCAGCAGCTTAGGGACAGGGGTACAGTATTTT.

The CDR3 protein is CASSFRDRGTAQYF. Here the CDR3 DNA reads TGTGCCAGCAGTTTCCGGGACAGGGGCACCGCGCAGTACTTC. The chain recombines TRBV5-8 with TRBJ2-7; 10 nucleotides align to TRBD1. With 5 bases clipped from V and 9 bases from J, the junction kept 11 bases outside the gene matches. From germline, CDR1 is SGHTS and CDR2 YDEGEE. CDR3 length equals 14 residues.